This T cell receptor beta chain was retrieved from a study of blood T cell repertoires in COVID-19. Background on the study: Samples came from the United States, Italy and Spain, spanning acute and convalescent COVID-19.

In the authors' workflow: It was from reference gene primer amplification that nucleated cell counts were estimated. TCRdb keeps only in-frame clones here, not all; method: immunoSEQ multiplex PCR. That table is the source of V, J and clone size, and D and trimming were worked out from the DNA. The sample shows approximately 220,000 clones, around four fifths of them seen only once. This sequence was found in a man aged 40-49 years with acute or convalescent COVID-19. The source material was peripheral blood.

The DNA for the CDR3 is TGTGCCAGTAGTAGGATAGACAGAAACAATGAGCAGTTCTTC. This gives the protein CASSRIDRNNEQFF. The chain is built from TRBV19 and TRBJ2-1; D is perhaps TRBD1 (5 bases). This CDR3 has 14 amino acids. Per germline, CDR1 LNHDA and CDR2 SQIVND (reference sequence). Trimming took off 4 bases at V and 5 bases at J, with 12 bases between the two ends.